These T cell receptor beta chains were read from a single sample in a study of T cells in Graves' hyperthyroidism and ophthalmopathy. Using its own MiXCR run on the multiplex PCR reads, TCRdb lists one record per CDR3 protein. The table records 550,000 to 600,000 distinct CDR3 sequences, under 60% of them present only once. The source material was peripheral blood or thyroid tissue (not recorded which). The receptors shown here come from an adult woman with Graves' disease, either hyperthyroidism or ophthalmopathy (not recorded which). CDR3s include the opening cysteine and the closing phenylalanine or tryptophan. The order of the fields is V gene, J gene, clone size, D gene, CDR3 DNA, CDR3 protein. The D gene is left open where the match is weak. Size is stated for part of the rows, as once, few or many counts, or as a class when the clone is expanded.

TRBV7-3	TRBJ2-2	NA	NA	TGTGCCAGCGGCCCCGGGACTCTCTTTGGCGGGGAGCTGTTTTTT	CASGPGTLFGGELFF
TRBV29-1	TRBJ1-1	few	NA	TGCAGCGTTAGTGGGTCGGGGAACACTGAAGCTTTCTTT	CSVSGSGNTEAFF
TRBV6-5	TRBJ2-5	many	TRBD1	TGTGCCAGCAGACCCACGGGGACAGGGGAGGAGACCCAGTACTTC	CASRPTGTGEETQYF
TRBV7-7	TRBJ2-5	NA	TRBD2	TGTGCTAGCAGCTTAGCGGGACTTGGGGCCTCCCATGGGGGGACCCAGTACTTC	CASSLAGLGASHGGTQYF
TRBV10-3	TRBJ2-1	NA	NA	TGTGCCATCAACCAACAGGGAGGGTACAATGAGCAGTTCTTC	CAINQQGGYNEQFF
TRBV9	TRBJ2-6	NA	NA	TGTGCCAGCAGCGTAGGGGGATCTACCTCTGGGGCCAACGTCCTGACTTTC	CASSVGGSTSGANVLTF
TRBV9	TRBJ1-1	NA	NA	TGTGCCAGCAGCGCCCCCGCGGCGGGTGTCACTGAAGCTTTCTTT	CASSAPAAGVTEAFF
TRBV15	TRBJ1-5	few	NA	TGTGCCACCAGCCCCCGTGGCAATCAGCCCCAGCATTTT	CATSPRGNQPQHF
TRBV7-2	TRBJ2-7	NA	NA	TGTGCCAGCAGCCCTTCTTGGACGGAATCCTACGAGCAGTACTTC	CASSPSWTESYEQYF
TRBV20-1	TRBJ2-2	once	TRBD2	TGCAGTGCTAGGGGAGCGGGGGGGCTAACCGGGGAGCTGTTTTTT	CSARGAGGLTGELFF
TRBV5-1	TRBJ2-7	NA	TRBD1	TGCGCCAGCAGCTTAGCGGACAGGGAACGCGAGCAGTACTTC	CASSLADREREQYF
TRBV7-8	TRBJ1-6	many	NA	TGTGCCAGCAGCTTAACCAGGGCCGATTCACCCCTCCACTTT	CASSLTRADSPLHF
TRBV28	TRBJ1-4	once	NA	TGTGCCAGTGAAAAACTGTTTTTT	CASEKLFF
TRBV5-6	TRBJ1-5	many	NA	TGTGCCAGCAGCTTGGCCCCCCAATCGGCGCCCCAGCATTTT	CASSLAPQSAPQHF
TRBV2	TRBJ1-2	NA	NA	TGTGCCAGCAGCGAAGCGGCAATCAACTATGGCTACACCTTC	CASSEAAINYGYTF
TRBV12-3/TRBV12-4	TRBJ1-6	NA	NA	TGTGCCAGCAGTTCAATATCCCCGGGCCGGGGCTATAATTCACCCCTCCACTTT	CASSSISPGRGYNSPLHF
TRBV29-1	TRBJ1-1	once	TRBD1	TGCAGCTTACGGACAGGGAAGGGGCCTGAAGCTTTCTTT	CSLRTGKGPEAFF
TRBV29-1	TRBJ2-2	NA	TRBD2	TGCAGCGTCACCGGGACTAGCGGGACCACGAACACCGGGGAGCTGTTTTTT	CSVTGTSGTTNTGELFF
TRBV7-3	TRBJ1-5	few	NA	TGTGCCAGCAGCTCAAGGGGGATCTCGCTGCTCAGGGGCTGTTGCAATCAACCCCAGCATTTT	CASSSRGISLLRGCCNQPQHF
TRBV4-1	TRBJ1-6	many	NA	TGCGCCAGCAGCCTGCACCCGAGGGTCGGCAGGTCACCCCTCCACTTT	CASSLHPRVGRSPLHF
TRBV6-5	TRBJ2-3	NA	NA	TGTGCCAGCAGCTCCGTCGGAGGCAGGGTAGATACGCAGTATTTT	CASSSVGGRVDTQYF
TRBV6-2/TRBV6-3	TRBJ1-1	NA	NA	TGTGCCAGCAGTTCGACCGCCGTGAACACTGAAGCTTTCTTT	CASSSTAVNTEAFF
TRBV9	TRBJ1-1	many	NA	TGTGCCAGCAGCCCCTTACAGGGAGGAACTGAAGCTTTCTTT	CASSPLQGGTEAFF
TRBV28	TRBJ1-6	few	NA	TGTGCCAGCAGTCCTCTGACGGGGGGCCTTATGGAATCACCCCTCCACTTT	CASSPLTGGLMESPLHF
TRBV19	TRBJ2-3	NA	NA	TGTGCCAGTAGTATGGGAGATACGCAGTATTTT	CASSMGDTQYF
TRBV2	TRBJ2-5	NA	NA	TGTGCCAGCAGTGAAGAGTTGGGGTTGATGGAGACCCAGTACTTC	CASSEELGLMETQYF
TRBV9	TRBJ2-3	many	TRBD1	TGTGCCAGCAGCATTGGACAGGGTGGAGATACGCAGTATTTT	CASSIGQGGDTQYF
TRBV10-3	TRBJ1-3	NA	NA	TGTGCCATCAGTGCTTTGAGGGGCAGGGAAGAGTATTTT	CAISALRGREEYF
TRBV29-1	TRBJ1-4	few	NA	TGCAGCGTGTCGCCGGGCGCCGGTAATGAAAAACTGTTTTTT	CSVSPGAGNEKLFF
TRBV10-3	TRBJ1-5	NA	TRBD1	TGTGCCATCAGTGACGACAGGGGACTTAATCAGCCCCAGCATTTT	CAISDDRGLNQPQHF
TRBV12-3/TRBV12-4	TRBJ1-2	many	TRBD1	TGTGCCACAAGACGGGACAGCTTTTACTATGGCTACACCTTC	CATRRDSFYYGYTF
TRBV12-5	TRBJ2-2	many	NA	TGTGCTAGTGGTTTACAAGGGACCGGGGAGCTGTTTTTT	CASGLQGTGELFF
TRBV9	TRBJ1-4	NA	TRBD1	TGTGCCAGCAGCGTAGTGGGACAGGGGGAAAAACTGTTTTTT	CASSVVGQGEKLFF
TRBV10-3	TRBJ2-7	many	NA	TGTGCCATCAGTGATCGCTACGAGCAGTACTTC	CAISDRYEQYF